Below, 19 T cell receptor beta chains from the same sample are listed, as sequenced in a study of blood T cell repertoires in COVID-19. TCRdb keeps only in-frame clones here, not all; method: immunoSEQ multiplex PCR. The table has fewer than 350,000 clones, around 87% seen once; the top ten hold 7.8%. Sample: peripheral blood. These receptors were obtained from a woman aged 45-65 years who had recovered from COVID-19.

The chain employs TRBV6-2 or TRBV6-3 and TRBJ2-2; 8 bases agree with TRBD2. V lost 2 bases and J lost 5; bases outside the gene matches: 10. Germline lookup yields CDR1 MNHEY and CDR2 SVGEGT. This CDR3 has 17 amino acids. The CDR3 bases are TGTGCCAGCAGTTACAATCGGGAGGGACCGATAACCGGGGAGCTGTTTTTT. It is translated as CASSYNREGPITGELFF.

The chain links TRBV3-1 (or the pseudogene TRBV3-2) to TRBJ2-3, with a weak D call TRBD1 (5 bases). The CDR3 is 15 residues long. The germline V gene has CDR1 LGHDT and CDR2 YNNKEL (reference sequence). V gave up 2 bases and J gave up 1 base, with 10 bases separating them. CDR3 loop: CASSQRGSGTDTQYF. CDR3 bases: TGTGCCAGCAGCCAAAGGGGCTCGGGCACAGATACGCAGTATTTT.

The chain employs TRBV7-9 and TRBJ2-7; no clear D gene. V was pared by 4 bases and J by 2 bases, with 6 bases between. Germline values: CDR1 SEHNR, CDR2 FQNEAQ (reference sequence). The CDR3 spans 12 residues. CDR3 DNA sequence: TGTGCCAGCAGCTCTGTCGCCTACGAGCAGTACTTC. This translates into CASSSVAYEQYF.

The chain is built from TRBV3-1 (or the pseudogene TRBV3-2) and TRBJ1-2; the D is unclear. Per germline, CDR1 LGHDT and CDR2 YNNKEL (reference sequence). V was shortened by 8 bases and J by 4 bases, with 20 bases between the two germline ends. This CDR3 has 15 residues. The chain's CDR3 is CASGEGPDIFYGYTF. For the CDR3, the DNA is TGTGCCAGCGGAGAGGGTCCCGATATCTTCTATGGCTACACCTTC.

This chain links TRBV5-1 with TRBJ2-5; 9 nucleotides line up with TRBD1. The CDR3 has 14 amino acids. V trimming: 4 bases; J trimming: 4 bases; junction bases outside the gene matches: 5. Per the germline V gene, CDR1 is SGHRS and CDR2 is YFSETQ. CDR3: CASSQGQGPETQYF. DNA of the CDR3: TGCGCCAGCAGCCAGGGACAGGGCCCAGAGACCCAGTACTTC.

V usage is TRBV9 and J usage is TRBJ2-4; 9 bases match TRBD1. Germline V gives CDR1 SGDLS, CDR2 YYNGEE. The CDR3 totals 14 residues. Trimming removed 4 bases from V and 5 bases from J; junction bases left unmatched: 4. CDR3 sequence reads: CASSPRTGENIQYF. In DNA, the CDR3 is TGTGCCAGCAGCCCCAGGACAGGGGAAAACATTCAGTACTTC. The whole variable domain, filled in from reference TRBV9 and TRBJ2-4, reads DSGVTQTPKHLITATGQRVTLRCSPRSGDLSVYWYQQSLDQGLQFLIQYYNGEERAKGNILERFSAQQFPDLHSELNLSSLELGDSALYFCASSPRTGENIQYFGAGTRLSVL.

This rearrangement joins TRBV7-2 to TRBJ2-7, with 8 positions matching TRBD2. CDR3 length: 16 amino acids. V gave up 5 bases and J gave up 4 bases; unmatched junction bases: 13. CDR1 and CDR2 from the germline V gene are SGHTA and FQGNSA. In nucleotides, the CDR3 is TGTGCCAGCAGCCCTTGGAGTAGCGGGGACAATTACGAGCAGTACTTC. Translating gives CASSPWSSGDNYEQYF.

The rearrangement joins TRBV7-9 to TRBJ2-3; maybe TRBD1 (6 bases). The CDR3 is made up of 17 amino acids. From germline, CDR1 is SEHNR and CDR2 FQNEAQ (reference sequence). Trimming pared 5 bases from V and 1 base from J, leaving 19 bases between. The CDR3 sequence: CASSAEAWGPRTDTQYF. The DNA for the CDR3 is TGTGCCAGCAGCGCCGAAGCCTGGGGGCCACGCACAGATACGCAGTATTTT.

The rearrangement uses TRBV7-2 and TRBJ2-2, with a possible D match to TRBD1 (6 bases). Per germline, CDR1 SGHTA and CDR2 FQGNSA. The V and J ends lost 2 bases and 11 bases respectively, with 12 bases between them. The CDR3 sequence is 13 residues long. The DNA of the CDR3 is TGTGCCAGCAGCTTACAGGGGAAAGGAGAGCTGTTTTTT. This sequence encodes CASSLQGKGELFF.

This clone turned up a few times. The V call is TRBV18, the J call TRBJ2-7; D is uncertain. The CDR3 totals 14 residues. V lost 5 bases to trimming and J lost 0 bases, with 11 bases between them. CDR1 and CDR2 (germline): KGHSH, LQKENI. The CDR3 bases are TGTGCCAGCTCATACACCCCCAGCTCCTACGAGCAGTACTTC. It encodes CASSYTPSSYEQYF.

This chain connects TRBV4-3 to TRBJ2-1, with TRBD2 matching over 10 bases. Germline values: CDR1 LGHNA, CDR2 YSLEER. This CDR3 is 16 amino acids long. The V and J ends lost 0 bases and 4 bases, in that order; junction bases with no gene match: 3. This CDR3 is CASSQDTLAGYNEQFF. For the CDR3, the DNA is TGCGCCAGCAGCCAAGATACACTAGCGGGGTACAATGAGCAGTTCTTC.

V and J are TRBV27 and TRBJ1-5, with D possibly TRBD1 on 6 matching bases. Trimming took 4 bases from V and 4 from J, leaving 14 bases between them. The CDR3 loop spans 15 amino acids. The germline CDR1 and CDR2 sequences are MNHEY and SMNVEV (reference sequence). This CDR3 reads CASSSHGTPNQPQHF. In nucleotides, the CDR3 is TGTGCCAGCAGTTCACACGGGACACCGAATCAGCCCCAGCATTTT.

The rearrangement links TRBV9 to TRBJ2-1; 10 bases map to TRBD2. The length of the CDR3 is 16 residues. The ends lost 0 bases at V and 5 bases at J; junction bases unmatched: 5. Germline V CDR1 and CDR2: SGDLS, YYNGEE. Here the CDR3 reads CASSVGLAGDDNEQFF. CDR3 nucleotides: TGTGCCAGCAGCGTAGGGCTAGCGGGAGATGACAATGAGCAGTTCTTC.

The rearrangement links TRBV29-1 to TRBJ2-7, with D tentatively TRBD2 (7 bases). V was clipped by 2 bases and J by 6 bases, with 14 bases between them. The CDR3 is 13 amino acids. The germline CDR1 and CDR2 sequences are SQVTM and ANQGSEA. CDR3 coding DNA: TGCAGCGTTGAAAAGGGGGGGCGCGGCGAGCAGTACTTC. It encodes CSVEKGGRGEQYF.

The rearrangement joins TRBV14 to TRBJ2-2; possibly TRBD2 for D (5 bases). Trimming removed 0 bases at V and 4 bases at J, with 9 bases between. CDR1 is SGHDN and CDR2 is FVKESK in the germline V gene. This CDR3 region has 15 residues. The chain's CDR3 is CASSQDLAVTGELFF. CDR3 sequence (DNA): TGTGCCAGCAGCCAAGATCTAGCCGTCACCGGGGAGCTGTTTTTT.

The chain couples TRBV28 to TRBJ1-2, with 8 bases fitting TRBD1. The CDR3 runs 16 residues. After removal of 3 bases from V and 0 bases from J, the junction contained 6 bases not matched to a gene. The germline V gene has CDR1 MDHEN and CDR2 SYDVKM. DNA for the CDR3: TGTGCCAGCAGTTTGGGCCGACAGGGGTCTAACTATGGCTACACCTTC. Amino acids: CASSLGRQGSNYGYTF.

The chain has TRBV19 and TRBJ2-7; TRBD2 agrees at 8 bases. With V trimmed by 5 bases and J by 4 bases, 7 bases remained unmatched. This CDR3 has 14 residues. Germline assignment: CDR1 LNHDA and CDR2 SQIVND (reference sequence). The CDR3 DNA reads as TGTGCCAGTAGTGCGGCGGCGGGGGGATACGAGCAGTACTTC. Its translation: CASSAAAGGYEQYF.

This chain uses TRBV25-1 with TRBJ1-1; 8 bases line up with TRBD1. In germline, CDR1 is MGHDK, CDR2 SYGVNS. With 3 bases clipped from V and 5 bases from J, the junction kept 5 bases outside the gene matches. The CDR3 spans 14 residues. The CDR3 loop is CASSEKTGATEAFF. For the CDR3, the DNA is TGTGCCAGCAGTGAGAAGACAGGGGCAACTGAAGCTTTCTTT.

A note on this clone: The junction differs from germline at one of its ends, possibly a read error. The rearrangement links TRBV7-7 to TRBJ2-5; D is perhaps TRBD2 (5 bases). Germline values: CDR1 SSHAT, CDR2 FNYEAQ (reference sequence). The CDR3 has 15 amino acids. The CDR3 sequence: CASSPHLGDTETQYF. CDR3 nucleotide sequence: TGTGCTAGCAGCCCCCACCTGGGAGACACTGAGACCCAGTACTTC.